This TCR beta chain was profiled in a study of T cells in Graves' hyperthyroidism and ophthalmopathy. Overall study findings and caveats: A 13 V-J signature model discriminated ophthalmopathy versus stable hyperthyroidism. Among thyroid clonotypes expanded above 0.001, most also appeared in blood.

The CDR3 sequence is 12 residues long. Germline loops: CDR1 ENHRY, CDR2 SYGVKD. Trimming removed 3 bases from V and 6 bases from J, with 9 bases in between. RNA transcripts yielded amplified TCR beta CDR3 regions. During a first-round RT-PCR of the TCR CDR3, the HTBI primer set was used. TCRdb fed the multiplex PCR reads into MiXCR, producing one record per CDR3 protein. The sample has about 330,000 distinct CDR3 sequences, approximately 14% seen once. As for this clonotype: Its specificity is not known.

Pregnant or lactating patients were excluded, as were those with uncontrolled infection or other autoimmune disease. V usage is TRBV10-3 and J usage is TRBJ2-7, with D perhaps TRBD2 (5 bases). Input material: blood. This clonotype was obtained from a woman aged 35 to 49 with Graves' ophthalmopathy. The CDR3 nucleotides are TGTGCCATCAGTGAAATAGGGAGCGAGCAGTACTTC. Amino acid sequence: CAISEIGSEQYF.